A single sample is the source of the 6 T cell receptor beta chains below, sequenced in a study of PD-L1 blockade in urothelial cancer. Measured with immunoSEQ multiplex PCR; TCRdb has only the in-frame clones, and not every one. The table lists approximately 110,000 clones, less than 95% of them singletons. The time point denotes: peripheral blood 6 weeks after treatment start. Material: PBMCs, obtained around atezolizumab (anti-PD-L1) treatment. The source of these receptors is a man in his fifties or sixties with urothelial cancer.

The chain carries TRBV7-2 and TRBJ2-7; 7 bases fit TRBD2. The germline CDR1 and CDR2 sequences are SGHTA and FQGNSA. The CDR3 is 15 residues long. V gave up 0 bases and J gave up 6 bases; unmatched junction bases: 8. CDR3 DNA: TGTGCCAGCAGCTTAGCGCGTGAGACTAGCTCCGAGCAGTACTTC. Translating gives CASSLARETSSEQYF.

The chain has TRBV28 and TRBJ2-7; 9 nucleotides align to TRBD1. The J segment lost 10 bases and the V segment lost 2 bases, leaving 9 bases of the junction unmatched. Germline assignment: CDR1 MDHEN and CDR2 SYDVKM. This CDR3 is built from 14 residues. CDR3 DNA sequence: TGTGCCAGCAGTTTAGGACAGGGGTCGGGAAAACAGTACTTC. Protein sequence: CASSLGQGSGKQYF.

The J gene is TRBJ1-2, the V gene TRBV4-1; 7 positions match TRBD1. CDR3 length equals 14 residues. After removal of 0 bases from V and 8 bases from J, the junction contained 6 bases not matched to a gene. Germline V lookup: CDR1 MGHRA, CDR2 YSYEKL. The CDR3 spells CASSQEEGAVGYTF. CDR3 DNA sequence: TGCGCCAGCAGCCAAGAGGAGGGGGCGGTCGGCTACACCTTC.

The gene calls are TRBV12-2 and TRBJ2-1; the DNA was not compared with TRBD2, the D call given in the table. TRBV12-2 is a listed pseudogene. The CDR3 length is 18 residues. The CDR3 DNA reads TGTGCAAGTCGCCGTATTTTTGGACTTTTACCCTCCTACAATGAGCAGTTCTTC. Residues: CASRRIFGLLPSYNEQFF.

The V and J genes are TRBV23-1 and TRBJ2-7, with D possibly being TRBD1 (6 bases). TRBV23-1 is treated as an ORF (open reading frame) with a function not yet certain. Trimming shortened V by 1 base and J by 3 bases, and 16 bases separated the two germline ends. CDR3 length equals 16 residues. This CDR3 reads CASSQFLGQNFYEQYF. DNA for the CDR3: TGCGCCAGCAGTCAATTCCTCGGACAGAATTTCTACGAGCAGTACTTC.

The sample holds a few counts of this clone. The J gene is TRBJ2-2, the V gene TRBV9, with a tentative D call TRBD1 (6 bases). The V and J ends lost 2 bases and 4 bases respectively, with 12 bases between them. CDR1 and CDR2 from the germline V gene are SGDLS and YYNGEE. This CDR3 has 15 amino acids. The CDR3 nucleotides are TGTGCCAGCAGCGTTGAGACAGGAGGCACCGGGGAGCTGTTTTTT. Translation gives CASSVETGGTGELFF.